This is a list of T cell receptor beta chains from one sample in a study of shared clonotypes between healthy human individuals. Data came from immunoSEQ multiplex PCR; TCRdb stores just in-frame clones and leaves some out. The data contain 90,000 to 120,000 clones, around 68% of them singletons. Sequenced input: memory CD8+ T cells sorted from blood. The receptors originated from a woman between 25 and 40 years old in good health. CDR3s include the opening cysteine and the closing phenylalanine or tryptophan. D genes are given only for firm matches. Rows give clone size only sometimes, using once, few, many, or a class for an expanded clone.

J gene	V gene	clone size	D gene	CDR3 protein	CDR3 DNA
TRBJ1-2	TRBV6-4	NA	NA	CASSEAVDQPTRGYTF	TGTGCCAGCAGTGAAGCCGTCGACCAACCTACCCGAGGCTACACCTTC
TRBJ2-2	TRBV6-1	NA	TRBD1	CASPGDRPPELFF	TGTGCCAGTCCGGGGGACAGGCCCCCGGAGCTGTTTTTT
TRBJ2-1	TRBV5-1	few	TRBD2	CASSLVSSGSGGNNEQFF	TGCGCCAGCAGCTTGGTTTCTAGCGGGAGTGGCGGTAACAATGAGCAGTTCTTC
TRBJ2-1	TRBV11-2	NA	NA	CASSLGLYNEQFF	TGTGCCAGCAGCTTAGGCCTTTACAATGAGCAGTTCTTC
TRBJ2-7	TRBV4-2	few	NA	CASSQVGLPPYEQYF	TGTGCCAGCAGCCAAGTCGGGCTACCGCCCTACGAGCAGTACTTC
TRBJ2-7	TRBV5-4	NA	NA	CASSWAGEMDYEQYF	TGTGCCAGCAGCTGGGCAGGGGAAATGGATTACGAGCAGTACTTC
TRBJ2-5	TRBV21-1	NA	NA	CASSKEAVGFETQYF	TGTGCCAGCAGCAAGGAGGCAGTGGGTTTTGAGACCCAGTACTTC
TRBJ2-2	TRBV9	NA	NA	CASSVGGNGELFF	TGTGCCAGCAGCGTAGGCGGGAACGGGGAGCTGTTTTTT
TRBJ2-7	TRBV11-1	NA	NA	CASSSTGDFHEQYF	TGTGCCAGCAGCTCGACAGGTGATTTCCACGAGCAGTACTTC
TRBJ2-7	TRBV11-2	NA	NA	CASSLGRDGLYEQYF	TGTGCCAGCAGCTTAGGGCGGGATGGACTCTACGAGCAGTACTTC
TRBJ1-1	TRBV15	NA	NA	CATSRSGNRAEAFF	TGTGCCACCAGCAGGAGTGGAAACCGGGCTGAAGCTTTCTTT
TRBJ1-1	TRBV4-1	NA	NA	CASSRQETENTEAFF	TGCGCCAGCAGCCGCCAGGAAACTGAGAACACTGAAGCTTTCTTT
TRBJ1-4	TRBV19	NA	NA	CASSRRSATNEKLFF	TGTGCCAGTAGTAGGCGGTCCGCAACTAATGAAAAACTGTTTTTT
TRBJ2-1	TRBV6-1	few	NA	CASSTSDYIYNEQFF	TGTGCCAGCAGTACAAGCGACTACATCTACAATGAGCAGTTCTTC
TRBJ2-3	TRBV14	few	TRBD2	CASTPFSGNTDTQYF	TGTGCCAGCACCCCGTTTAGCGGGAACACAGATACGCAGTATTTT
TRBJ2-6	TRBV19	NA	NA	CASSGGHSGANVLTF	TGTGCCAGTAGTGGAGGGCACTCTGGGGCCAACGTCCTGACTTTC
TRBJ2-5	TRBV28	NA	NA	CASSLPTGLQETQYF	TGTGCCAGCAGCCTCCCCACGGGGCTCCAAGAGACCCAGTACTTC
TRBJ2-1	TRBV6-6	NA	TRBD1	CASSLDRDNEQFF	TGTGCCAGCAGTTTGGACAGGGACAATGAGCAGTTCTTC
TRBJ2-2	TRBV5-1	NA	NA	CASSLEFAGTGELFF	TGCGCCAGCAGCTTGGAGTTTGCAGGGACCGGGGAGCTGTTTTTT
TRBJ2-7	TRBV19	NA	TRBD2	CASTMTSASYEQYF	TGTGCCAGTACTATGACTAGCGCGTCCTACGAGCAGTACTTC
TRBJ2-1	TRBV5-5	NA	NA	CASSQEEASYNEQFF	TGTGCCAGCAGCCAAGAGGAGGCTAGCTACAATGAGCAGTTCTTC
TRBJ1-5	TRBV12-5	NA	NA	CASGRGSQPQHF	TGTGCTAGTGGCAGAGGGTCTCAGCCCCAGCATTTT
TRBJ1-1	TRBV5-5	NA	TRBD1	CASSWDSNMNTEAFF	TGTGCCAGCAGCTGGGACAGCAACATGAACACTGAAGCTTTCTTT
TRBJ2-7	TRBV27	many	NA	CASSLDGRGDEQYF	TGTGCCAGCAGTTTAGACGGCCGAGGGGACGAGCAGTACTTC
TRBJ2-7	TRBV11-2	NA	NA	CASSSAGGGYEQYF	TGTGCCAGCAGCTCTGCAGGAGGGGGCTACGAGCAGTACTTC
TRBJ2-6	TRBV9	NA	NA	CASSVGMVAGGANVLTF	TGTGCCAGCAGCGTAGGGATGGTGGCGGGAGGGGCCAACGTCCTGACTTTC
TRBJ2-5	TRBV18	NA	TRBD2	CASSPGLAGLQETQYF	TGTGCCAGCTCCCCAGGACTAGCGGGCTTGCAAGAGACCCAGTACTTC
TRBJ2-2	TRBV7-9	NA	TRBD2	CASSHVGTSGLNTGELFF	TGTGCCAGCAGCCACGTAGGGACTAGCGGTTTGAACACCGGGGAGCTGTTTTTT
TRBJ1-2	TRBV19	NA	NA	CASTGARGTDGYTF	TGTGCCAGTACAGGGGCCAGGGGTACGGACGGCTACACCTTC
TRBJ1-1	TRBV7-8	NA	TRBD1	CASSRIWGQGRINTEAFF	TGTGCCAGCAGCCGGATATGGGGACAGGGCCGGATAAACACTGAAGCTTTCTTT
TRBJ2-7	TRBV6-6	NA	NA	CASSYSSTGDPLEQYF	TGTGCCAGCAGTTACTCGAGTACGGGAGATCCCCTCGAGCAGTACTTC
TRBJ2-1	TRBV27	NA	NA	CASSFQNRYNEQFF	TGTGCCAGCAGTTTCCAAAACAGGTACAATGAGCAGTTCTTC
TRBJ1-2	TRBV2	NA	NA	CASRDRQGGYGYTF	TGTGCCAGCCGTGACAGGCAGGGAGGGTATGGCTACACCTTC
TRBJ1-5	TRBV21-1	few	NA	CASSPDLYSNQPQHF	TGTGCCAGCAGTCCGGACTTGTATAGCAATCAGCCCCAGCATTTT
TRBJ1-5	TRBV28	NA	NA	CASRPTDSLNSNQPQHF	TGTGCCAGCAGACCCACCGACAGCCTCAATAGCAATCAGCCCCAGCATTTT
TRBJ2-7	TRBV28	NA	NA	CASRKQGKVDEQYF	TGTGCCAGCAGGAAACAGGGTAAAGTTGACGAGCAGTACTTC
TRBJ1-2	TRBV6-5	many	TRBD1	CASTSQGGGYGYTF	TGTGCCAGCACCTCACAGGGGGGAGGCTATGGCTACACCTTC
TRBJ2-5	TRBV6-5	NA	TRBD2	CASSYSREGSGKTQYF	TGTGCCAGCAGTTACTCGAGGGAGGGTTCGGGGAAGACCCAGTACTTC
TRBJ1-6	TRBV5-6	NA	NA	CASSFGNNSPLHF	TGTGCCAGCAGCTTTGGTAATAATTCACCCCTCCACTTT
TRBJ2-7	TRBV11-2	NA	TRBD1	CASSSNPGQTYEQYF	TGTGCCAGCAGCTCTAACCCGGGACAGACCTACGAGCAGTACTTC
TRBJ1-1	TRBV7-9	NA	NA	CASSKTGQANTEAFF	TGTGCCAGCAGCAAAACGGGACAAGCAAACACTGAAGCTTTCTTT
TRBJ2-7	TRBV11-2	NA	NA	CASSSRGGREFTYEQYF	TGTGCCAGCAGCTCCCGAGGGGGGCGCGAATTTACCTACGAGCAGTACTTC
TRBJ1-1	TRBV6-5	few	NA	CASSYWVGTEAFF	TGTGCCAGCAGTTACTGGGTGGGCACTGAAGCTTTCTTT
TRBJ2-7	TRBV14	NA	TRBD1	CASSQVPGGISYEQYF	TGTGCCAGCAGCCAAGTTCCAGGGGGTATTTCCTACGAGCAGTACTTC
TRBJ1-1	TRBV30	few	NA	CAWSETGWEAFF	TGTGCCTGGAGTGAGACAGGTTGGGAGGCTTTCTTT
TRBJ1-4	TRBV5-5	NA	NA	CASSYGLRGTTNEKLFF	TGTGCCAGCAGCTACGGGCTCAGGGGTACAACTAATGAAAAACTGTTTTTT
TRBJ1-5	TRBV19	NA	NA	CASSHFHGTSSQPQHF	TGTGCCAGTAGTCATTTTCACGGGACAAGCAGTCAGCCCCAGCATTTT
TRBJ1-1	TRBV27	NA	NA	CASVGGSEAFF	TGTGCCAGCGTTGGGGGATCTGAAGCTTTCTTT
TRBJ2-2	TRBV9	NA	NA	CASSTQGGELFF	TGTGCCAGCAGCACACAAGGCGGGGAGCTGTTTTTT
TRBJ2-5	TRBV5-1	NA	TRBD1	CASSQSRQGRETQYF	TGCGCCAGCAGCCAGAGCCGACAGGGGCGGGAGACCCAGTACTTC
TRBJ2-2	TRBV7-9	NA	NA	CAITTTAVNTGELFF	TGTGCCATTACCACGACGGCTGTTAACACCGGGGAGCTGTTTTTT
TRBJ1-4	TRBV19	few	NA	CASSIFGRKLFF	TGTGCCAGTAGTATCTTCGGGCGAAAACTGTTTTTT
TRBJ2-2	TRBV4-2	NA	TRBD1	CASSHPTGVSTGELFF	TGTGCCAGCAGCCACCCCACAGGGGTGAGCACCGGGGAGCTGTTTTTT